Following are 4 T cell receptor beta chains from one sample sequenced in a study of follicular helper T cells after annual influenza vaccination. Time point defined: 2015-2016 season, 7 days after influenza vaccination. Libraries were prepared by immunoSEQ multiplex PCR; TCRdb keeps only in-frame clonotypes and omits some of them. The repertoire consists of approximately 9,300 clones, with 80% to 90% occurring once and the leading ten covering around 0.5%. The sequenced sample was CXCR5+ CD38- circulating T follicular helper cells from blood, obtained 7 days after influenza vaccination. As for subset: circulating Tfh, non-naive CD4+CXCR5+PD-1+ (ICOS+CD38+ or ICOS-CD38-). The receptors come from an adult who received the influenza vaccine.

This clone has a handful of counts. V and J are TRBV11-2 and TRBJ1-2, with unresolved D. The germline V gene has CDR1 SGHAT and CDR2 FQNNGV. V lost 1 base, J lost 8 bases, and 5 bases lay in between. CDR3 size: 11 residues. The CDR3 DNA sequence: TGTGCCAGCAGCTTAGGAGCAGGCTACACCTTC. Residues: CASSLGAGYTF.

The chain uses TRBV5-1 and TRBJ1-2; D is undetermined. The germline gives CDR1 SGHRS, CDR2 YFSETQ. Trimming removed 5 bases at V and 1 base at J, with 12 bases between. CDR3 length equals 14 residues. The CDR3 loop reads CASSSDPSNYGYTF. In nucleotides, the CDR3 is TGCGCCAGCAGTTCTGACCCAAGTAACTATGGCTACACCTTC.

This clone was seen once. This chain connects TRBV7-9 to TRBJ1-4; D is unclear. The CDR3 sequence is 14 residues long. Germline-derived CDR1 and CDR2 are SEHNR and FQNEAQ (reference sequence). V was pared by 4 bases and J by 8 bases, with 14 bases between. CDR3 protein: CASSSHMGLEKLFF. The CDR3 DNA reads TGTGCCAGCAGCTCCCACATGGGGTTGGAAAAACTGTTTTTT.

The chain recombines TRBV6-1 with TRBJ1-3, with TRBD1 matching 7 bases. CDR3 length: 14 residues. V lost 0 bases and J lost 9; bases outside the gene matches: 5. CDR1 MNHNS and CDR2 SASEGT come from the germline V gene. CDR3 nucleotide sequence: TGTGCCAGCAGTGAAGCCGGGACAGACGGCACCATATATTTT. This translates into CASSEAGTDGTIYF.